The present T cell receptor (beta chain) was sequenced within a study of control samples from healthy donors and cancer patients. Germline CDR1 is SGHAT and CDR2 is FQDESV (reference sequence). V gave up 1 base and J gave up 6 bases; unmatched junction bases: 5. This CDR3 has 15 amino acids. This clone was counted a few times. The repertoire was sequenced with immunoSEQ multiplex PCR; TCRdb's copy has only in-frame clones and lacks some. The sample contains about 47,000 clones, 80% of which appear only once. The sequenced material came from blood. The TCR comes from a man in his 70s in good health. The rearrangement uses TRBV11-1 and TRBJ2-2, with 7 bases lining up with TRBD2. CDR3 region: CASSLGGSVAGELFF. The DNA for the CDR3 is TGTGCCAGCAGCTTAGGCGGGAGCGTCGCCGGGGAGCTGTTTTTT. Full variable domain (rest looked up from reference TRBV11-1 and TRBJ2-2): EAEVAQSPRYKITEKSQAVAFWCDPISGHATLYWYRQILGQGPELLVQFQDESVVDDSQLPKDRFSAERLKGVDSTLKIQPAELGDSAMYLCASSLGGSVAGELFFGEGSRLTVL.